A selection of T cell receptor beta chains follows, all from one sample in a study of control samples from healthy donors and cancer patients. TCRdb's table, derived via immunoSEQ multiplex PCR, lists solely in-frame clones and lacks some. Among over 100,000 clones listed, about nine tenths were seen once. Specimen: blood. Receptor source: a man in his forties or fifties in good health. Both conserved end residues are part of each CDR3. D genes are given only for firm matches. The size entry is marked missing in some rows and otherwise reads once, few, many or a size class.

TGCGCCAGCAGCGTGGACCTTGGGGGCTACGAGCAGTACTTC	CASSVDLGGYEQYF	TRBJ2-7	NA	TRBV4-1	NA
TGCGCCAGCAGCTTGTCGGGACGTGGATACTCTGGAAACACCATATATTTT	CASSLSGRGYSGNTIYF	TRBJ1-3	NA	TRBV5-1	NA
TGTGCCAGCAGCGGAGAATATGGCTACACCTTC	CASSGEYGYTF	TRBJ1-2	NA	TRBV9	NA
TGTGCCAGTAGCGACACTCAATGGCCCCAGCATTTT	CASSDTQWPQHF	TRBJ1-5	NA	TRBV19	NA
TGTGCCAGCAGCCCGACAGGAATGAACACTGAAGCTTTCTTT	CASSPTGMNTEAFF	TRBJ1-1	NA	TRBV3-1/TRBV3-2	NA
TGTGCCAGCAGCACCCGGGACAGGGACAATCAGCCCCAGCATTTT	CASSTRDRDNQPQHF	TRBJ1-5	NA	TRBV5-6	TRBD1
TGTGCCAGCAGCCCCCTTGGGGGTAAGAACACTGAAGCTTTCTTT	CASSPLGGKNTEAFF	TRBJ1-1	NA	TRBV9	NA
TGTGCCAGCAGTTTCAGCTACAATGAGCAGTTCTTC	CASSFSYNEQFF	TRBJ2-1	once	TRBV2	NA
TGTGCCTGGACTGGCGGGGAAAGGGGGCCCTATGGCTACACCTTC	CAWTGGERGPYGYTF	TRBJ1-2	NA	TRBV30	TRBD1
TGTGCCAGCAGTTACGTGGCGGGAAGCTCCTGGGAGCAGTACTTC	CASSYVAGSSWEQYF	TRBJ2-7	NA	TRBV6-5	NA
TGTGCCAGTAGGCCTTCGAACAGGGTTTACACTGAAGCTTTCTTT	CASRPSNRVYTEAFF	TRBJ1-1	NA	TRBV19	NA
TGTGCCAGCAGTCGCGACAGGGGTGGGTCTCAGCCCCAGCATTTT	CASSRDRGGSQPQHF	TRBJ1-5	NA	TRBV7-2	TRBD1